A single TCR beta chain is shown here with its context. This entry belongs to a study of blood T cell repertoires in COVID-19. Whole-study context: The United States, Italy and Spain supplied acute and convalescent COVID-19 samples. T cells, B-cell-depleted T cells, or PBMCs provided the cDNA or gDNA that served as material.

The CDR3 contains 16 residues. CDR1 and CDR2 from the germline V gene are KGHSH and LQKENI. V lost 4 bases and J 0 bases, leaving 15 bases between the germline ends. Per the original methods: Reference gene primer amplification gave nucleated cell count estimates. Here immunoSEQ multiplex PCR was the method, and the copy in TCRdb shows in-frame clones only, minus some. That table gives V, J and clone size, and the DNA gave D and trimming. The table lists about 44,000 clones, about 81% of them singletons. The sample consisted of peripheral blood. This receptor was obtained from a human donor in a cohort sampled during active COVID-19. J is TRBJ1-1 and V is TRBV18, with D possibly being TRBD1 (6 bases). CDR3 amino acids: CASSRDETGMNTEAFF. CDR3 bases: TGTGCCAGCTCACGGGATGAGACAGGCATGAACACTGAAGCTTTCTTT.